This TCR beta chain was identified during a study of blood T cell repertoires in COVID-19. Study information: Samples of COVID-19 (acute and convalescent) were obtained from the United States, Italy and Spain. From T cells, B-cell-depleted T cells, or PBMCs came the material, which was cDNA or gDNA.

CDR3 length: 14 residues. CDR1 is KGHSH, CDR2 LQKENI, per germline. Trimming took 3 bases from V and 9 from J; bases not matched to a gene: 8. Data came from immunoSEQ multiplex PCR; TCRdb stores just in-frame clones and leaves some out. The sample shows about 410,000 clones, 86% of them seen only once. V is TRBV18 and J is TRBJ2-1, with 7 bases fitting TRBD1. The sequence came from a woman in her thirties with active or convalescent COVID-19. The specimen sequenced was peripheral blood. The CDR3 DNA is TGTGCCAGCTCACCCCCGACAGGGCCTACTGAGCAGTTCTTC. This codes for CASSPPTGPTEQFF.